This TCR beta chain stems from a study of blood T cells in healthy people across ages. This clonotype was seen only a few times. A second PCR of roughly 7 to 11 cycles used a sample-barcoded 5' primer and a J-beta primer mix. One entry per CDR3 protein, called by TCRdb with MiXCR from the 5' RACE reads. The sample holds more than 1,000,000 distinct CDR3 sequences; 20% to 25% are singletons and the top ten take around 0.75%. The CDR3 covers 14 residues. Between the trimmed V and J ends, which lost 5 bases and 1 base, there was a span of 12 bases. CDR1 is ENHRY and CDR2 is SYGVKD in the germline V gene. The sample also formed part of further work on T cells of mothers and their children.

The clonotype was recovered from a girl aged 2 to 9 in good health. The chain is built from TRBV10-3 and TRBJ2-7; the D gene is possibly TRBD2 (6 bases). The sample taken for sequencing was blood. The CDR3: CAISTGEGSYEQYF. The CDR3 DNA reads as TGTGCCATCAGTACGGGAGAAGGGTCCTACGAGCAGTACTTC.